Each of the 8 T cell receptor beta chains below was sequenced from the same sample in a study of healthy donors' naive CD4 and CD8 T cells. Each TCR library used 400 to 600 ng of total RNA and a linear amplification protocol. Each CDR3 protein is one row after TCRdb ran MiXCR on the reads. This sample has about 200,000 distinct CDR3 sequences; 65% to 75% occur once, and the top ten carry 2% to 2.5%. The sample was naive CD4+ and CD8+ T cells sorted from blood, pooled from several donors. The receptors derive from a pool of human donors in good health; the sample pools cells from several healthy donors.

This clonotype came up a few times. The chain carries TRBV30 and TRBJ1-1; D unresolved. Germline CDR1 reads GTSNPN; CDR2 reads SVGIG (reference sequence). CDR3 length equals 14 residues. The V end was cut by 0 bases, the J end by 0 bases, with 8 bases between. For the CDR3, the DNA is TGTGCCTGGAGTGTAAACGTCTTGAACACTGAAGCTTTCTTT. Translation gives CAWSVNVLNTEAFF. The whole variable domain, filled in from reference TRBV30 and TRBJ1-1, reads SQTIHQWPATLVQPVGSPLSLECTVEGTSNPNLYWYRQAAGRGLQLLFYSVGIGQISSEVPQNLSASRPQDRQFILSSKKLLLSDSGFYLCAWSVNVLNTEAFFGQGTRLTVV.

The chain joins TRBV19 to TRBJ2-1, with TRBD2 matching 9 bases. Germline CDR1 LNHDA, CDR2 SQIVND (reference sequence). V lost 3 bases to trimming and J lost 6 bases; unmatched junction nucleotides: 6. The CDR3 consists of 15 residues. As DNA, the CDR3 is TGTGCCAGTAGTATCGCGGCGGGAGGGGGCAATGAGCAGTTCTTC. This codes for CASSIAAGGGNEQFF.

The J gene is TRBJ1-2, the V gene TRBV19; 11 nucleotides agree with TRBD1. Trimming cost V 5 bases and J 7 bases; bases outside gene matches: 6. The CDR3 has 14 residues. The germline CDR1 and CDR2 sequences are LNHDA and SQIVND (reference sequence). CDR3 loop: CASSADRGRGGYTF. DNA for the CDR3: TGTGCCAGTAGTGCGGACAGGGGGCGAGGTGGCTACACCTTC.

This chain connects TRBV29-1 to TRBJ2-2; TRBD1 matches at 8 bases. Trimming took 7 bases from V and 5 from J; bases not matched to a gene: 12. CDR3 length equals 15 residues. Germline CDR1 SQVTM, CDR2 ANQGSEA. CDR3 residues: CSASSPGGFTGELFF. CDR3 coding DNA: TGCAGCGCCTCATCCCCAGGGGGCTTTACCGGGGAGCTGTTTTTT.

The V and J genes are TRBV20-1 and TRBJ2-1; weak D call: TRBD2 (6 bases). Germline V gives CDR1 DFQATT, CDR2 SNEGSKA (reference sequence). V shed 0 bases and J shed 8 bases, with 17 bases lying between them. The CDR3 runs 15 residues. CDR3 coding DNA: TGCAGTGCTAGAGATGGTGTGACTAGACCCCATGAGCAGTTCTTC. Encoded protein: CSARDGVTRPHEQFF.

This sequence joins TRBV18 and TRBJ1-2; 9 nucleotides line up with TRBD1. Germline loops: CDR1 KGHSH, CDR2 LQKENI. With V trimmed by 4 bases and J by 6 bases, 3 bases remained unmatched. This CDR3 region has 13 residues. CDR3 sequence: CASSQGQGDGYTF. The DNA for the CDR3 is TGTGCCAGCTCACAGGGACAGGGCGATGGCTACACCTTC. The full variable domain, rest sourced from reference TRBV18 and TRBJ1-2, is NAGVMQNPRHLVRRRGQEARLRCSPMKGHSHVYWYRQLPEEGLKFMVYLQKENIIDESGMPKERFSAEFPKEGPSILRIQQVVRGDSAAYFCASSQGQGDGYTFGSGTRLTVV.

The CDR3 DNA reads as TGCAGCGTTGTTCCAAACTCTGGAAACACCATATATTTT. This codes for CSVVPNSGNTIYF. The chain recombines TRBV29-1 with TRBJ1-3; D is ambiguous. Germline V gene lookup returns CDR1 SQVTM and CDR2 ANQGSEA. Trimming pared 4 bases from V and 0 bases from J, leaving 7 bases between. CDR3 size: 13 residues. The complete variable domain, with remaining parts taken from reference TRBV29-1 and TRBJ1-3, reads SAVISQKPSRDICQRGTSLTIQCQVDSQVTMMFWYRQQPGQSLTLIATANQGSEATYESGFVIDKFPISRPNLTFSTLTVSNMSPEDSSIYLCSVVPNSGNTIYFGEGSWLTVV.

The chain employs TRBV6-5 and TRBJ1-2, with a possible D match to TRBD1 (5 bases). Trimming pared 2 bases from V and 7 bases from J, leaving 17 bases between. The V gene's germline CDR1 is MNHEY and CDR2 SVGAGI. The CDR3 length is 15 residues. CDR3 coding DNA: TGTGCCAGCAGTTACACCCGGGACGGTTTGAGTGGCTACACCTTC. This gives the protein CASSYTRDGLSGYTF.